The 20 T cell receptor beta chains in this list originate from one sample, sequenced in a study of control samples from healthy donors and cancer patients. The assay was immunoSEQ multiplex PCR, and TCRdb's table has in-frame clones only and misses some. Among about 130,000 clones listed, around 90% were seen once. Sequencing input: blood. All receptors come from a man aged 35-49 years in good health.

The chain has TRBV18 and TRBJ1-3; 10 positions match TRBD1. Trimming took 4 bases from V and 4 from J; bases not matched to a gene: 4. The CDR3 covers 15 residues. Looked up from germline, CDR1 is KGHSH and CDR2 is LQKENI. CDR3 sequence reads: CASSRDRGPGNTIYF. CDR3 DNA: TGTGCCAGCTCACGCGACAGGGGGCCGGGAAACACCATATATTTT.

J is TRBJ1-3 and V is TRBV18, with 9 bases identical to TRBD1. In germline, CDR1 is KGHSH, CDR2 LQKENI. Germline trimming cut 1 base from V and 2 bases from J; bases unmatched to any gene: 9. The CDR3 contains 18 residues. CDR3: CASSPLARTGVPGNTIYF. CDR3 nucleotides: TGTGCCAGCTCACCACTCGCGCGGACAGGGGTCCCTGGAAACACCATATATTTT.

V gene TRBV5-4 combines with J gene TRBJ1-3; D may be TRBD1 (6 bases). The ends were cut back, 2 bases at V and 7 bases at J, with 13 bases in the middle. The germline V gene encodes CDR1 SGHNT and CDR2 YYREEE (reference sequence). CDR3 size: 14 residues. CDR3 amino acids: CASSLHHRENTIYF. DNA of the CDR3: TGTGCCAGCAGCTTACACCACAGGGAGAACACCATATATTTT.

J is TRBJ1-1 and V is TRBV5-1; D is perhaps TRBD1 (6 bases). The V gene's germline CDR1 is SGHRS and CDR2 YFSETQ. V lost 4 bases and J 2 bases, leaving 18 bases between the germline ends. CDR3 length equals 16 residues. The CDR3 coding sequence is TGCGCCAGCAGCAGGGGAACAGGGTTGGGTAACACTGAAGCTTTCTTT. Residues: CASSRGTGLGNTEAFF.

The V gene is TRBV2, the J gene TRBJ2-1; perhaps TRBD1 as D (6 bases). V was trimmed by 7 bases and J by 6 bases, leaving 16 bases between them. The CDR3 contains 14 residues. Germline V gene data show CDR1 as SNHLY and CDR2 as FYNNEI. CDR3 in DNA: TGTGCCAGCAACGAGGACAGATTTACCAATGAGCAGTTCTTC. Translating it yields CASNEDRFTNEQFF. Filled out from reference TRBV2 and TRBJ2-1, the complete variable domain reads EPEVTQTPSHQVTQMGQEVILRCVPISNHLYFYWYRQILGQKVEFLVSFYNNEISEKSEIFDDQFSVERPDGSNFTLKIRSTKLEDSAMYFCASNEDRFTNEQFFGPGTRLTVL.

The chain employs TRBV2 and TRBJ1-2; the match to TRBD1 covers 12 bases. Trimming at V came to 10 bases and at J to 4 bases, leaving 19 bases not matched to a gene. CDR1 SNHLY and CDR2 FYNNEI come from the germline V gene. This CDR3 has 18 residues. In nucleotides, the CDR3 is TGTGCCACCTGGGCGGTTTTGGGACAGGGGGCGCACGGCTATGGCTACACCTTC. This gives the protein CATWAVLGQGAHGYGYTF.

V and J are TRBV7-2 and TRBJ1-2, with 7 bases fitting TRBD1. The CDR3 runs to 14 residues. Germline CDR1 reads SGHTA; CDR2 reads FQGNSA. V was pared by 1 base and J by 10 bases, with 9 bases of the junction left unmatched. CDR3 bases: TGTGCCAGCAGCTTAGGGCAGGGGGTAAAGGACTACACCTTC. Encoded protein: CASSLGQGVKDYTF.

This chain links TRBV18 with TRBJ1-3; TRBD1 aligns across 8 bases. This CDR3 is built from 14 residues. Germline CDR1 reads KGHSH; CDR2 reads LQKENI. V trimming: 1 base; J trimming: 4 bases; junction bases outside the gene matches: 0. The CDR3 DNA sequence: TGTGCCAGCTCACCACGGGACAGGGGAAACACCATATATTTT. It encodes CASSPRDRGNTIYF.

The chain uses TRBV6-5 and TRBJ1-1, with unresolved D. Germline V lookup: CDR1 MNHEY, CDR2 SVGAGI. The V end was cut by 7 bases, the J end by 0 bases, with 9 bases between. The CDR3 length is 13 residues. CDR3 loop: CASISRLNTEAFF. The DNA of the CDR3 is TGTGCCAGCATTAGCAGACTGAACACTGAAGCTTTCTTT.

The chain's CDR3 is CASSLVRSPIIHNEQFF. CDR3 in DNA: TGTGCCAGCAGCTTGGTGCGCTCTCCAATCATACACAATGAGCAGTTCTTC. This sequence joins TRBV5-8 and TRBJ2-1; the D is unclear. The length of the CDR3 is 17 residues. Germline assignment: CDR1 SGHTS and CDR2 YDEGEE. The V end was cut by 0 bases, the J end by 5 bases, with 18 bases between.

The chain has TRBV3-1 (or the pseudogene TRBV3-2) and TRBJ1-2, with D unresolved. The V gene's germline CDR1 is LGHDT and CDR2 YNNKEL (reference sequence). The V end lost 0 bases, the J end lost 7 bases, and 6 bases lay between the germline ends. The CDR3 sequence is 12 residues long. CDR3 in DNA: TGTGCCAGCAGCCAAGATGTACGTGGCTACACCTTC. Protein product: CASSQDVRGYTF.

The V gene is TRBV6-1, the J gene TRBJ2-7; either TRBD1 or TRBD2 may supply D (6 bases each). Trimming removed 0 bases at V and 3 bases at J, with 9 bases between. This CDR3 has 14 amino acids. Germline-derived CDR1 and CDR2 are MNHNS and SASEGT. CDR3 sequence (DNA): TGTGCCAGCAGTGAAGCCGGGGGCAGCTACGAGCAGTACTTC. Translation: CASSEAGGSYEQYF.

CDR3 sequence: CASSQDGFSGNTIYF. CDR3 DNA sequence: TGCGCCAGCAGCCAAGACGGCTTCTCTGGAAACACCATATATTTT. This sequence joins TRBV4-1 and TRBJ1-3; no firm D call. V lost 0 bases, J lost 0 bases, and 6 bases lay in between. The CDR3 has 15 residues. Germline CDR1 MGHRA, CDR2 YSYEKL.

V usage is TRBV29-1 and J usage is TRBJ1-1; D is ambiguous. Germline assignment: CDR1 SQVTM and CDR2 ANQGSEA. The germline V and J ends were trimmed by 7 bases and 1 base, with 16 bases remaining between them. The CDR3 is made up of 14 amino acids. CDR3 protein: CSASQGRGNTEAFF. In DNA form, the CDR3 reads TGCAGCGCAAGCCAAGGGCGCGGGAACACTGAAGCTTTCTTT.

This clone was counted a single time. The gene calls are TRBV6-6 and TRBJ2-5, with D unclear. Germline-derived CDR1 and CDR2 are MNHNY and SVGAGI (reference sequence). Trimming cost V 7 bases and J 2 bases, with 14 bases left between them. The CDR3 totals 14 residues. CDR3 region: CASTQKWNQETQYF. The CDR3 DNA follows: TGTGCCAGCACCCAGAAGTGGAATCAAGAGACCCAGTACTTC.

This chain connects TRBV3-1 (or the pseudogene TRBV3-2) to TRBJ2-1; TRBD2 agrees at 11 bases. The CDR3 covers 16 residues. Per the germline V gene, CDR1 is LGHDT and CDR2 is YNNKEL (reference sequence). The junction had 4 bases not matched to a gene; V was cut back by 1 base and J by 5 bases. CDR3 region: CASSQGLAGYNNEQFF. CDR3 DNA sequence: TGTGCCAGCAGCCAAGGACTAGCGGGGTACAACAATGAGCAGTTCTTC.

DNA for the CDR3: TGTGCCAGCAGACCTAGCGGGGGGGCCTCCTACAATGAGCAGTTCTTC. Encoded protein: CASRPSGGASYNEQFF. The chain has TRBV28 and TRBJ2-1; TRBD2 matches at 12 bases. The CDR3 spans 16 residues. The ends lost 6 bases at V and 0 bases at J; junction bases unmatched: 3. The germline V gene has CDR1 MDHEN and CDR2 SYDVKM.

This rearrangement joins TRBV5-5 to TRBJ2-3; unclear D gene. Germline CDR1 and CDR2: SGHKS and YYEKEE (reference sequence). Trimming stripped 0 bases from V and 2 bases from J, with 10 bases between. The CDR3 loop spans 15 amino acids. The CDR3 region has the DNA TGTGCCAGCAGCTTGGGGCCAGCGTCCACAGATACGCAGTATTTT. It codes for CASSLGPASTDTQYF.

CDR3 coding DNA: TGCGCCAGCAGCCAAACACCTTCCTACGAGCAGTACTTC. It is translated as CASSQTPSYEQYF. The chain recombines TRBV4-1 with TRBJ2-7; D gene ambiguous. V was clipped by 2 bases and J by 1 base, with 6 bases between them. Germline V CDR1 and CDR2: MGHRA, YSYEKL. The CDR3 loop spans 13 amino acids.

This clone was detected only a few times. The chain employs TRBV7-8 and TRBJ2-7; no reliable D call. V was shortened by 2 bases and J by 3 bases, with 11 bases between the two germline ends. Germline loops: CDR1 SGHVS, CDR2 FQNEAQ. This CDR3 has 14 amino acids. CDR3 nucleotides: TGTGCCAGCAGCTTAATGGGCGGATTCTACGAGCAGTACTTC. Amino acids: CASSLMGGFYEQYF.